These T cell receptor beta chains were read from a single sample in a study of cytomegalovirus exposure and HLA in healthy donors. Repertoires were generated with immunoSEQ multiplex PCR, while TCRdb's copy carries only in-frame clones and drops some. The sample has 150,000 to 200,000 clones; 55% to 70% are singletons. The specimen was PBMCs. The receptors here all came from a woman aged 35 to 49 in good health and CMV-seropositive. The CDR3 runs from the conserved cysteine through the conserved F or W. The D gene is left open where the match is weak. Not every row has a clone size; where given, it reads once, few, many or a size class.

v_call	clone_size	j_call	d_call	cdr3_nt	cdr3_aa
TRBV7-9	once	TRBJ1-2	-	TGTGCCAGCAGCCCCCCAGGGGCTGGGTATGGCTACACCTTC	CASSPPGAGYGYTF
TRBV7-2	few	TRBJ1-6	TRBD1	TGTGCCAGCATCCCGACAGGGGGCCGATCACCCCTCCACTTT	CASIPTGGRSPLHF
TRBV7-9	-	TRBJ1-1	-	TGTGCCAGCAGCTTAGTTGGTCCGGGAGGAGGTGAAGCTTTCTTT	CASSLVGPGGGEAFF
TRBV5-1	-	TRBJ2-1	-	TGCGCCAGCAGCTTCGGTGCCGAGTCGAATGAGCAGTTCTTC	CASSFGAESNEQFF
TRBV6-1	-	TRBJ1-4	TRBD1	TGTGCCAGCAGAACCGGACAGGTCAATGAAAAACTGTTTTTT	CASRTGQVNEKLFF
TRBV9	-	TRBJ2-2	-	TGTGCCAGCAGCGCGAACTATCACACCGGGGAGCTGTTTTTT	CASSANYHTGELFF
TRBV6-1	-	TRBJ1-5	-	TGTGCCAGCAGTGAACGGGGGTTGGATCAGCCCCAGCATTTT	CASSERGLDQPQHF
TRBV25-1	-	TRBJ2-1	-	TGTGCCAGCAGTGAATATGGAGGCAGGGGCTCCTACAATGAGCAGTTCTTC	CASSEYGGRGSYNEQFF
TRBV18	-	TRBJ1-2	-	TGTGCCAGCTCACCGACACTGGCAGGGAACTATGGCTACACCTTC	CASSPTLAGNYGYTF
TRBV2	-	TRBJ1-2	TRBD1	TGTGCCAGCAGTGAGCAGGGGGCGACCTACTATGGCTACACCTTC	CASSEQGATYYGYTF
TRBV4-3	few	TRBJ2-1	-	TGCGCCAGCAGCCAAGAGTTCGCGGCAGGGACCTACAATGAGCAGTTCTTC	CASSQEFAAGTYNEQFF
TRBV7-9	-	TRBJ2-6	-	TGTGCCAGCAGCTTAGCGCTGGGGGGTACTGGGGCCAACGTCCTGACTTTC	CASSLALGGTGANVLTF
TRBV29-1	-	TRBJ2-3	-	TGCAGCGCCTCCGCGGATACGCAGTATTTT	CSASADTQYF
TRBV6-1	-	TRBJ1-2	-	TGTGCCAGCAGCCTGGGGGGCAGGGAGGGGTATGGCTACACCTTC	CASSLGGREGYGYTF
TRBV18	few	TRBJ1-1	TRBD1	TGTGCCAGCTCCGGGACAGGGGGATCGAACACTGAAGCTTTCTTT	CASSGTGGSNTEAFF
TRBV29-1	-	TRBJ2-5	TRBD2	TGCAGCGTTATGCGGGGGGCCGGCCAAGAGACCCAGTACTTC	CSVMRGAGQETQYF
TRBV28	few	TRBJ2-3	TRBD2	TGTGCCAGCAGAGCGGGACCCAACACAGATACGCAGTATTTT	CASRAGPNTDTQYF
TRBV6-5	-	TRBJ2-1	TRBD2	TGTGCCAGCAGTTTCGGACTAGCGGGGGACTACAATGAGCAGTTCTTC	CASSFGLAGDYNEQFF
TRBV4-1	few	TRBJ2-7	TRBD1	TGCGCCAGCAGCCAGGGACAGGGGTCCGAGCAGTACTTC	CASSQGQGSEQYF
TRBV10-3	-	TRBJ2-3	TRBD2	TGTGCCATAGCGGATAGCGGGGGTGGGGATACGCAGTATTTT	CAIADSGGGDTQYF
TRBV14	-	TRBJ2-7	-	TGTGCCAGCAGCCAGGTATCAGGGGTCTACGAGCAGTACTTC	CASSQVSGVYEQYF
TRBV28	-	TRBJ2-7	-	TGTGCCAGCAGCGATTTCGGGGTCCGAACCTACGAGCAGTACTTC	CASSDFGVRTYEQYF
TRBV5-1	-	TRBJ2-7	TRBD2	TGCGCCAGCAAAGTGATCAGCGGGAGGACCTACGAGCAGTACTTC	CASKVISGRTYEQYF
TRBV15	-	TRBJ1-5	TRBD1	TGTGCCACCAGCAGGGACAGGCTGGATCAGCCCCAGCATTTT	CATSRDRLDQPQHF
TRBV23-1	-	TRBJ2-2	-	TGCGCCAGCAGTCAATCAGCCATCGACACCGGGGAGCTGTTTTTT	CASSQSAIDTGELFF
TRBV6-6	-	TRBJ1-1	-	TGTGCCAGCAGTACAGGGTTGAACACTGAAGCTTTCTTT	CASSTGLNTEAFF
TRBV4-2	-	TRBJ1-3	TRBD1	TGTGCCAGCAGCCAAGACTCGGACAGGGCTGGAAACACCATATATTTT	CASSQDSDRAGNTIYF
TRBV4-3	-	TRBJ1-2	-	TGCGCCAGCAGCGACTTCGGCAAAAACTATGGCTACACCTTC	CASSDFGKNYGYTF